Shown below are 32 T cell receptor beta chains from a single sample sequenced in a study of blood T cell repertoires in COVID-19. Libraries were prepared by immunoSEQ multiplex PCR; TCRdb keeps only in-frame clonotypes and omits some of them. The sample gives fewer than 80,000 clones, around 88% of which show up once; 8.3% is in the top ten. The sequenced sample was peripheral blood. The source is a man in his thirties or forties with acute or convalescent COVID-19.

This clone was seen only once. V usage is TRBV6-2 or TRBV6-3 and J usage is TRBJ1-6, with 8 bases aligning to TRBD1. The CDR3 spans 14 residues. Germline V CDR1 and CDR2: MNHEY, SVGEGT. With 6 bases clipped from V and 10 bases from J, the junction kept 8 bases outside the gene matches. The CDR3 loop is CASSQRQGWSPLHF. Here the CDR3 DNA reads TGTGCCAGCAGCCAGAGACAGGGGTGGTCACCCCTCCACTTT.

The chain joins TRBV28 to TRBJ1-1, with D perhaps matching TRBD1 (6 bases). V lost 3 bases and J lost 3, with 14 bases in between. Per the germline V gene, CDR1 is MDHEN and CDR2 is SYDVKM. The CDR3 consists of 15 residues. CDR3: CASSFGGARDTEAFF. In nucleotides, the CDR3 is TGTGCCAGCAGTTTCGGGGGGGCGCGAGACACTGAAGCTTTCTTT. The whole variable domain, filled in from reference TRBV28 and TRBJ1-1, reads DVKVTQSSRYLVKRTGEKVFLECVQDMDHENMFWYRQDPGLGLRLIYFSYDVKMKEKGDIPEGYSVSREKKERFSLILESASTNQTSMYLCASSFGGARDTEAFFGQGTRLTVV.

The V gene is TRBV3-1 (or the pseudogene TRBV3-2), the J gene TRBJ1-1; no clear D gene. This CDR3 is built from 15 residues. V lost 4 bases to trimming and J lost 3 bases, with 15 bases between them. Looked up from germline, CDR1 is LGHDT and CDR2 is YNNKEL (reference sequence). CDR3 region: CASSLTGVGDTEAFF. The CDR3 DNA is TGTGCCAGCAGCCTAACTGGGGTCGGGGACACTGAAGCTTTCTTT.

The CDR3 DNA is TGTGCCAGTAGGCGGGGGGGGGTCGGCGGCCTTTCTGGAAACACCATATATTTT. Its protein product is CASRRGGVGGLSGNTIYF. The chain is built from TRBV19 and TRBJ1-3, with D possibly matching TRBD1 (5 bases). This CDR3 has 18 residues. Germline loops: CDR1 LNHDA, CDR2 SQIVND (reference sequence). Trimming took 6 bases from V and 1 from J, leaving 22 bases between them.

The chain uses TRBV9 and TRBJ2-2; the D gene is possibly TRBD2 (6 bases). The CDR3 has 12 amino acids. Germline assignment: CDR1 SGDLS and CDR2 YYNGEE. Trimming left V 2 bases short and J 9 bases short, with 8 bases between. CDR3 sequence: CASSVGGRELFF. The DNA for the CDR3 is TGTGCCAGCAGCGTGGGGGGAAGGGAGCTGTTTTTT.

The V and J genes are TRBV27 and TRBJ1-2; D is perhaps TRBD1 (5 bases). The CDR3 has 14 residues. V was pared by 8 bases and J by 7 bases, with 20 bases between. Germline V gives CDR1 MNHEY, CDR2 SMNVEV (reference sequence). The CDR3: CASYSSGGQGGYTF. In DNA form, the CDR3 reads TGTGCCAGCTATTCCTCCGGTGGTCAGGGTGGCTACACCTTC.

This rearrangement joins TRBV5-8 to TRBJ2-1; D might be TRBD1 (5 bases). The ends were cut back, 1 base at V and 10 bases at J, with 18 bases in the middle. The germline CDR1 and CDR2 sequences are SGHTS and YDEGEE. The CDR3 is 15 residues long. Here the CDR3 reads CASSLLGPRGSEQFF. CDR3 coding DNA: TGTGCCAGCAGCTTGTTGGGGCCCAGAGGTTCGGAGCAGTTCTTC.

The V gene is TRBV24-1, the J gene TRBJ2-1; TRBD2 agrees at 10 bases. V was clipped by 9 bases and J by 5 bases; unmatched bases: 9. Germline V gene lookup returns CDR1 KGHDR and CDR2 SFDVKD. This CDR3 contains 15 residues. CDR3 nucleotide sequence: TGTGCCACCTCTCAAGCGGGAGGGCCTAACAATGAGCAGTTCTTC. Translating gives CATSQAGGPNNEQFF.

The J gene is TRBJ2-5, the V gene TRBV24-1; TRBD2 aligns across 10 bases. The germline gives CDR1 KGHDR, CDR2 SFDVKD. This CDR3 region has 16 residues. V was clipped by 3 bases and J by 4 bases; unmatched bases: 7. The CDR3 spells CATSDPQAGGRETQYF. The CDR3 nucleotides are TGTGCCACCAGTGATCCACAAGCGGGAGGGCGAGAGACCCAGTACTTC.

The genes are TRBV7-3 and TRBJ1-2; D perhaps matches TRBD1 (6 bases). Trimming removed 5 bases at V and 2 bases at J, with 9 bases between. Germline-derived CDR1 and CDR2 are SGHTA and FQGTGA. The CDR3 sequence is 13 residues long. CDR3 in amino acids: CASSPDRNYGYTF. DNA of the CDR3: TGTGCCAGCAGCCCAGACAGGAACTATGGCTACACCTTC. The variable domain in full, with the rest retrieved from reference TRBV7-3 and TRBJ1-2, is GAGVSQTPSNKVTEKGKYVELRCDPISGHTALYWYRQSLGQGPEFLIYFQGTGAADDSGLPNDRFFAVRPEGSVSTLKIQRTERGDSAVYLCASSPDRNYGYTFGSGTRLTVV.

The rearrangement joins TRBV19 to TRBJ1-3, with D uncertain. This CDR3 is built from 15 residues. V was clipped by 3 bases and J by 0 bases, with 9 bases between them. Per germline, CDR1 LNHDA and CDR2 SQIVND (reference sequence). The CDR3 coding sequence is TGTGCCAGTAGTATTGGGCGCCACTCTGGAAACACCATATATTTT. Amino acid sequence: CASSIGRHSGNTIYF.

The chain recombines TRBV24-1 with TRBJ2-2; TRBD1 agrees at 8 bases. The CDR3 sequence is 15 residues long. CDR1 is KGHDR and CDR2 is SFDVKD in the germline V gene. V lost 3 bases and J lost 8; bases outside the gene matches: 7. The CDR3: CATSDPTGGKGELFF. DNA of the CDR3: TGTGCCACCAGTGATCCTACAGGGGGAAAGGGGGAGCTGTTTTTT.

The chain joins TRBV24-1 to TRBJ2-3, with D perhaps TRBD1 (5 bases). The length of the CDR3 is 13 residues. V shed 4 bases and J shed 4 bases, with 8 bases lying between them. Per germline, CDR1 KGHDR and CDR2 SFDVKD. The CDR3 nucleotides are TGTGCCACCAGTGACTGGACACCAGATACGCAGTATTTT. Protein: CATSDWTPDTQYF.

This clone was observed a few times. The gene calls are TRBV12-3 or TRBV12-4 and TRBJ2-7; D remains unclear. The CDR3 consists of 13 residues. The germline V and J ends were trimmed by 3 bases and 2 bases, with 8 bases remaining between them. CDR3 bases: TGTGCCAGCAGTTTCGAGATACCCTACGAGCAGTACTTC. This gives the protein CASSFEIPYEQYF.

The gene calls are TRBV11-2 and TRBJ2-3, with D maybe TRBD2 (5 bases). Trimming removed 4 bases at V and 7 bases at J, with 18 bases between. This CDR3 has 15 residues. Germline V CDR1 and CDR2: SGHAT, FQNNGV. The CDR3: CASSSLRGKVHTQYF. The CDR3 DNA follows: TGTGCCAGCAGCTCCCTCAGAGGGAAGGTGCATACGCAGTATTTT.

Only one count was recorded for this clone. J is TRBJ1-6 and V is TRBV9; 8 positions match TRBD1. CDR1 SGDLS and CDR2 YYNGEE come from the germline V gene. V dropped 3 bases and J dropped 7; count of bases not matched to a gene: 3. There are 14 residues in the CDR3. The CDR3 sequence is CASSDQGANSPLHF. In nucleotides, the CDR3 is TGTGCCAGCAGCGACCAGGGGGCGAATTCACCCCTCCACTTT.

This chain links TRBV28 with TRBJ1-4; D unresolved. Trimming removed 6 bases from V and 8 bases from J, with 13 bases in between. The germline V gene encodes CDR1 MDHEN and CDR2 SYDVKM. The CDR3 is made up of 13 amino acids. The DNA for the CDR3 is TGTGCCAGCAGACCGCGCGTGCGGGAAAAACTGTTTTTT. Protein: CASRPRVREKLFF.

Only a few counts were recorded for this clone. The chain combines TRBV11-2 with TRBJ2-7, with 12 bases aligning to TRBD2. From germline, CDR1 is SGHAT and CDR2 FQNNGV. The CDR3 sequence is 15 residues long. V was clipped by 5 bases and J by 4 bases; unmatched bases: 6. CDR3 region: CASSQLTSGGYEQYF. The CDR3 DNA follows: TGTGCCAGCAGCCAGCTGACTAGCGGGGGTTACGAGCAGTACTTC.

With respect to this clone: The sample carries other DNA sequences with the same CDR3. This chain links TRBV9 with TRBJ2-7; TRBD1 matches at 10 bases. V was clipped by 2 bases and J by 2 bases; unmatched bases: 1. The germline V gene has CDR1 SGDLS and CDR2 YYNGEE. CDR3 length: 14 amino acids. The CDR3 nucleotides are TGTGCCAGCAGCGTCGGACAGGGGGCCTACGAGCAGTACTTC. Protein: CASSVGQGAYEQYF.

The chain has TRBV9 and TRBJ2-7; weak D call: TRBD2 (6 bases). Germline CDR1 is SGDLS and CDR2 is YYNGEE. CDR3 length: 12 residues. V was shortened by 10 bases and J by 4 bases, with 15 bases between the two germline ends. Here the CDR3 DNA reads TGTGCCCGCCGGGCTAGCGCTTACGAGCAGTACTTC. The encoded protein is CARRASAYEQYF. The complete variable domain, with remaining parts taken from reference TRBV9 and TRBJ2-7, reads DSGVTQTPKHLITATGQRVTLRCSPRSGDLSVYWYQQSLDQGLQFLIQYYNGEERAKGNILERFSAQQFPDLHSELNLSSLELGDSALYFCARRASAYEQYFGPGTRLTVT.

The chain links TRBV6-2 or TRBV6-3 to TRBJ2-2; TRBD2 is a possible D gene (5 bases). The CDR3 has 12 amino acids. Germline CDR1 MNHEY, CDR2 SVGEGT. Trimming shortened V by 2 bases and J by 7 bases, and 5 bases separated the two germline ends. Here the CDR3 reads CASSYEGGELFF. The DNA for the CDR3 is TGTGCCAGCAGTTACGAGGGCGGGGAGCTGTTTTTT.

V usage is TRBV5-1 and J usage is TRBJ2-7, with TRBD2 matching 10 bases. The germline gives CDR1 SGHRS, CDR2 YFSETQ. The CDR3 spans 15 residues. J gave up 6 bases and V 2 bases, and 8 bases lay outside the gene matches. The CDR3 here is CASSLPSGSFGEQYF. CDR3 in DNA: TGCGCCAGCAGCTTACCTAGCGGGAGTTTCGGCGAGCAGTACTTC.

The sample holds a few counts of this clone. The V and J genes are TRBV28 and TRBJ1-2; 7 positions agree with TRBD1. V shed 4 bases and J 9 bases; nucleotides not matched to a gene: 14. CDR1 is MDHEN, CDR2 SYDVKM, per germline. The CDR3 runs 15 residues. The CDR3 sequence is CASSSNLGTVRSYTF. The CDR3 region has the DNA TGTGCCAGCAGTTCCAATCTCGGGACAGTTAGAAGCTACACCTTC.

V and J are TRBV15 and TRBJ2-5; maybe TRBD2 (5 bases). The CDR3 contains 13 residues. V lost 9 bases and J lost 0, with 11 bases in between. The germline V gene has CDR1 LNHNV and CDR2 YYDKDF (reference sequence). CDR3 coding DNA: TGTGCCACAGCGGAGTCCTACCAAGAGACCCAGTACTTC. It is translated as CATAESYQETQYF. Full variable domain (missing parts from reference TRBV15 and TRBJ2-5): DAMVIQNPRYQVTQFGKPVTLSCSQTLNHNVMYWYQQKSSQAPKLLFHYYDKDFNNEADTPDNFQSRRPNTSFCFLDIRSPGLGDTAMYLCATAESYQETQYFGPGTRLLVL.

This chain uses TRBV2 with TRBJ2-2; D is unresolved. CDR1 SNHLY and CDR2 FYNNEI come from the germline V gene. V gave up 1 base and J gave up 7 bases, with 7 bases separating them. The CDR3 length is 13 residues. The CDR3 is CASSEGVSGELFF. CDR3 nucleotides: TGTGCCAGCAGTGAAGGTGTGAGCGGGGAGCTGTTTTTT.

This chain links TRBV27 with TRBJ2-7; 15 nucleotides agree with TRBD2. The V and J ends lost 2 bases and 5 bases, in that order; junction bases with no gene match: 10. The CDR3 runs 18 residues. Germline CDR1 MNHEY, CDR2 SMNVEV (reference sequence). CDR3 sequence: CASSLAAGLAGGGNEQYF. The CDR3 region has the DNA TGTGCCAGCAGTTTAGCCGCGGGACTAGCGGGAGGTGGCAACGAGCAGTACTTC.

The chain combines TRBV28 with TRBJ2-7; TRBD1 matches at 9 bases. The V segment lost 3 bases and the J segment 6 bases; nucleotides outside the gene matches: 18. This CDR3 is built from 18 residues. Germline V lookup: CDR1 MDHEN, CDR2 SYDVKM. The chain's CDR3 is CASSFLWPGTGLGSEQYF. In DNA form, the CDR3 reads TGTGCCAGCAGTTTCCTTTGGCCAGGGACAGGGTTAGGTAGCGAGCAGTACTTC.

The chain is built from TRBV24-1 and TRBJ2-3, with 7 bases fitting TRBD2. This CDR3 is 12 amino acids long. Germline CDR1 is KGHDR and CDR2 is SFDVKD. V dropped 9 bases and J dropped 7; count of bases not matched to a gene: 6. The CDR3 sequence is CATSGGGYTQYF. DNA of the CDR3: TGTGCCACCTCGGGAGGTGGGTATACGCAGTATTTT.

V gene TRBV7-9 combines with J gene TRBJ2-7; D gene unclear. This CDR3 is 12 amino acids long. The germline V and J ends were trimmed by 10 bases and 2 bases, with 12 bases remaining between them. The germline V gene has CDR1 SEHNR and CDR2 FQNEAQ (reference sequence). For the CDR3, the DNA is TGTGCCATAACACGAGACACCTACGAGCAGTACTTC. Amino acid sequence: CAITRDTYEQYF.

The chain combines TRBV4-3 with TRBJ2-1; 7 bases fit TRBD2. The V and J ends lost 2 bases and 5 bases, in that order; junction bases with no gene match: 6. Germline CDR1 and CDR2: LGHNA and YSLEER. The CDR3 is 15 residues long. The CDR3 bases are TGCGCCAGCAGCCAACTAGCGGAAGACAACAATGAGCAGTTCTTC. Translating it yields CASSQLAEDNNEQFF.

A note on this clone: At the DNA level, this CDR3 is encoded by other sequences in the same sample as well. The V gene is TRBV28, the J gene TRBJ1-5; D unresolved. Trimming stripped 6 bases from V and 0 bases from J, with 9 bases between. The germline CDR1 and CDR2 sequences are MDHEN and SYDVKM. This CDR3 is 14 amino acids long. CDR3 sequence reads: CASSPPGSNQPQHF. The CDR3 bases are TGTGCCAGCAGCCCTCCGGGTAGCAATCAGCCCCAGCATTTT.

The CDR3 loop is CASSLELFNEQFF. CDR3 nucleotide sequence: TGTGCCAGCAGTTTAGAGCTATTCAATGAGCAGTTCTTC. The chain has TRBV12-3 or TRBV12-4 and TRBJ2-1; no clear D. The CDR3 has 13 amino acids. Trimming took off 1 base at V and 6 bases at J, with 7 bases between the two ends.